This TCR beta chain stems from a study of blood T cells in healthy people across ages. Around 10 milliliters of peripheral blood were drawn from each donor. A few counts support this clonotype. Sample-barcoded 5' priming and a J-beta primer mix drove a second PCR of roughly 7 to 11 cycles. TCRdb passed the 5' RACE reads through MiXCR, listing each CDR3 protein once. The table has about 570,000 distinct CDR3 sequences, 25% to 30% seen once. This CDR3 contains 14 residues. V shed 4 bases and J 7 bases; nucleotides not matched to a gene: 7. Germline V gene sequence: CDR1 SGHKS, CDR2 YYEKEE (reference sequence).

The rearrangement uses TRBV5-5 and TRBJ1-4; 7 nucleotides line up with TRBD1. The sequence came from a woman in her sixties or seventies in good health. Specimen: blood. CDR3 in amino acids: CASSPTGITEKLFF. The CDR3 nucleotides are TGTGCCAGCAGCCCGACAGGGATTACTGAAAAACTGTTTTTT.